In its sample, the clone carrying this T cell receptor (beta chain) was seen a few times. This record belongs to a study of blood T cell repertoires in COVID-19. At the level of the study: Acute-phase and convalescent COVID-19 samples originated in the United States, Italy and Spain. Sample material is recorded as cDNA or gDNA derived from T cells, B-cell-depleted T cells, or PBMCs.

V shed 4 bases, J shed 9 bases, and the junction held 7 bases outside the gene matches. CDR1 is SGHAT, CDR2 FQNNGV, per germline. The CDR3 has 15 amino acids. Sequencing was performed with immunoSEQ multiplex PCR; in TCRdb, only in-frame clones are kept and a portion is missing. The sample includes tens of thousands of clones, roughly 86% of them seen just once. The source material was peripheral blood. The clonotype originates from a man in his forties or fifties with COVID-19, enrolled during active disease. V is TRBV11-2 and J is TRBJ1-6; TRBD1 aligns across 9 bases. CDR3 residues: CASSSHRGRGSPLHF. DNA of the CDR3: TGTGCCAGCAGCTCTCACAGGGGGCGCGGTTCACCCCTCCACTTT.